This record covers a single T cell receptor (beta chain). Its antigen is not yet known. Base quality data are lacking; no much larger clone is found one base away. This sample is part of a study of T-cell reconstitution after alpha-beta-depleted transplantation in children (dated by TCRdb to 2016 to 2018). Some background on the complete study: Using TCR repertoire profiling, the study quantitatively followed how T-cell immune reconstitution unfolded in children after TCRalphabeta/CD19-depleted allogeneic hematopoietic cell transplantation.

The trim is 4 bases for V and 4 bases for J, with a gap of 11 bases between the germline ends. The CDR3 sequence holds 13 residues, the cysteine and phenylalanine included. The entry retains the CDR3 DNA only, 39 bases that are in frame from base 1. CDR1 and CDR2, looked up from the germline V gene, are SGHRS and YFSETQ. The library was built by means of PCR. Sequencing took place on an Illumina HiSeq 2500. TCR library preparation used molecular barcoding, with unique molecular identifiers applied to normalize quantification of the TCRbeta repertoire. The public reads were reanalyzed by TCRdb: fastp trimming at Q25, MiXCR alignment, in-frame beta chains only. Rows are combined by CDR3 protein, so each entry shows the most common genes and DNA. Counted in this sample were some 350,000 distinct CDR3 sequences; about a sixth of them appeared once. Of the sample, about 41% falls within the top ten clones.

This specimen's treatment or condition label, interpreted: allogeneic hematopoietic cell transplantation with graft depleted of TCRalphabeta T cells and CD19 B cells. The children who served as transplant recipients had been given grafts of TCRalphabeta/CD19-depleted allogeneic hematopoietic cells. Overall results and qualifications from the work: Hyperexpanded clone frequencies declined over subsequent months; after one year, T-cell counts and TCRbeta diversity were mostly attributed to newly produced T cells. In some patients, the high TCRbeta diversity seen at day 60 was put down to recipient T cells and intrathymic progenitors that had survived conditioning. Apparently early alphabetaT-cell count recovery about two months after transplant reportedly relied on only several hundred rapidly expanded clones derived from non-depleted graft cells.

Sample: PBMCs, mostly from graft donor cells, taken 360 days after TCRalphabeta/CD19-depleted stem cell transplant. The rearrangement joined TRBV5-1 to TRBJ2-5, with the D gene call left open. This clonotype originated in a male patient between 2 and 9 years old who had a stem cell transplant for acute lymphoblastic leukemia, so the T cells may come from the graft donor. The nucleotide sequence is given as TGCGCCAGCAGCCCTAGTATTCGAGAGACCCAGTACTTC. Translated, this is CASSPSIRETQYF.